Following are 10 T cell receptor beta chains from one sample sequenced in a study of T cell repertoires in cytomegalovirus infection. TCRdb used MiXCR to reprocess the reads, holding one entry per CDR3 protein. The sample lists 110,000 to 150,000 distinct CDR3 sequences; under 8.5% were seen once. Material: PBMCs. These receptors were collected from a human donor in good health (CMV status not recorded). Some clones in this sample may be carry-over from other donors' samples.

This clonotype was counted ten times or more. The CDR3 DNA is TGTGCCAGCAGCTTAGGTACAGCCACCGCCTATGGCTACACCTTC. Its protein is CASSLGTATAYGYTF. The chain is built from TRBV7-6 and TRBJ1-2; D gene unclear. The ends were cut back, 1 base at V and 4 bases at J, with 13 bases in the middle. This CDR3 region has 15 residues. From germline, CDR1 is SGHVS and CDR2 FNYEAQ.

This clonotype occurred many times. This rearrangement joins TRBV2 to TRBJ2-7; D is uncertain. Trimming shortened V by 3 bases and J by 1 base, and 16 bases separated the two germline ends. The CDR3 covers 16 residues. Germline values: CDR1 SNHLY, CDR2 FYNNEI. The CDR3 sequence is CASSDSERERSYEQYF. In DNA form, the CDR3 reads TGTGCCAGCAGTGATTCGGAAAGGGAACGGTCCTACGAGCAGTACTTC.

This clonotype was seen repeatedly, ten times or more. The CDR3 loop reads CASSLGGPDTQYF. In DNA, the CDR3 is TGTGCCAGCAGCTTAGGGGGGCCAGATACGCAGTATTTT. The chain is built from TRBV7-8 and TRBJ2-3; TRBD1 is a possible D gene (6 bases). This CDR3 has 13 residues. The germline gives CDR1 SGHVS, CDR2 FQNEAQ. V was trimmed by 1 base and J by 4 bases, leaving 6 bases between them. Full variable domain (rest looked up from reference TRBV7-8 and TRBJ2-3): GAGVSQSPRYKVAKRGQDVALRCDPISGHVSLFWYQQALGQGPEFLTYFQNEAQLDKSGLPSDRFFAERPEGSVSTLKIQRTQQEDSAVYLCASSLGGPDTQYFGPGTRLTVL.

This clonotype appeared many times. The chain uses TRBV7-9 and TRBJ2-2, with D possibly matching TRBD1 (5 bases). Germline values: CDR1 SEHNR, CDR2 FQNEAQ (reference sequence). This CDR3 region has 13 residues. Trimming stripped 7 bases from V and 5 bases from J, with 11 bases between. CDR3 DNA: TGTGCCAGCACCAGACAGACGACCGGGGAGCTGTTTTTT. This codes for CASTRQTTGELFF.

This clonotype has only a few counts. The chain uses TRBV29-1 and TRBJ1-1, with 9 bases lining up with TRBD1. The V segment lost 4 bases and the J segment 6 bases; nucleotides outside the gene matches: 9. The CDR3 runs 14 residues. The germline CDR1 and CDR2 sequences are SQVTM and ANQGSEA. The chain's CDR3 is CSVGGGQGGAEAFF. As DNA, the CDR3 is TGCAGCGTTGGGGGGGGACAGGGTGGTGCTGAAGCTTTCTTT.

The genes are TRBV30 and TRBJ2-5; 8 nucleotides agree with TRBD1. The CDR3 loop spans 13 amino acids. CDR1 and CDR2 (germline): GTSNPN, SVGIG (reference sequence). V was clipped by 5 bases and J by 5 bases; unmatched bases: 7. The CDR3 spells CAWGAQGVETQYF. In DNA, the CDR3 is TGTGCCTGGGGCGCACAGGGGGTCGAGACCCAGTACTTC.

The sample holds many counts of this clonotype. CDR3 sequence: CAISEPSGLVGTDTQYF. CDR3 nucleotide sequence: TGTGCCATCAGTGAGCCTAGCGGGCTAGTAGGCACAGATACGCAGTATTTT. V gene TRBV10-3 combines with J gene TRBJ2-3; 8 nucleotides line up with TRBD2. This CDR3 spans 17 amino acids. Germline lookup yields CDR1 ENHRY and CDR2 SYGVKD. V gave up 2 bases and J gave up 1 base; unmatched junction bases: 8.

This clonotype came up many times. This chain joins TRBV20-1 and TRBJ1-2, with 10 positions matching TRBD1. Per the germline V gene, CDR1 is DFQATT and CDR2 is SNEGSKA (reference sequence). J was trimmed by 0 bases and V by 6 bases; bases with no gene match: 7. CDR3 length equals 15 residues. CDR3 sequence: CSATTGGLTNYGYTF. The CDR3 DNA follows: TGCAGTGCCACGACAGGGGGCCTGACTAACTATGGCTACACCTTC.

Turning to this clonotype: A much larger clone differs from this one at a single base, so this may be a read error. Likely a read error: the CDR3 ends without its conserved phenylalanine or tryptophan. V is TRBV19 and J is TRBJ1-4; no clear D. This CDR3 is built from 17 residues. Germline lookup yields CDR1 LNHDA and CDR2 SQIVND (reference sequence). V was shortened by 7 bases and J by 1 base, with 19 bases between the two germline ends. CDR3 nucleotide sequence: TGTGCCAGTACCGCCTGGGAGCCGGAAGGAACTAATGAAAAACTGTTTATT. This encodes CASTAWEPEGTNEKLFI.

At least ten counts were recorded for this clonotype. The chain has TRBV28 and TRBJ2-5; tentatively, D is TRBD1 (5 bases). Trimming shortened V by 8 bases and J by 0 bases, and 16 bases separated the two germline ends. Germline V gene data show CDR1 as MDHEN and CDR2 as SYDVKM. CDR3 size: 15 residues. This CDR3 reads CASVWAGPYQETQYF. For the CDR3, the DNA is TGTGCCAGCGTCTGGGCAGGGCCGTACCAAGAGACCCAGTACTTC.